A selection of T cell receptor beta chains follows, all from one sample in a study of blood T cell repertoires in COVID-19. Assay: immunoSEQ multiplex PCR; the TCRdb copy retains only in-frame clones and omits some. The repertoire holds 250,000 or so clones, 83% seen once, with 5.5% in the top ten. The specimen sequenced was peripheral blood. These receptor sequences come from a human donor in a cohort sampled during active COVID-19. The CDR3 runs from the conserved cysteine through the conserved F or W. D genes are given only for firm matches. Clone size is stated in some rows and not others, as once, few, many or a class when expanded.

D gene	J gene	V gene	clone size	CDR3 protein	CDR3 DNA
.	TRBJ2-6	TRBV28	.	CASSFPDIFSGANVLTF	TGTGCCAGCAGTTTTCCTGACATTTTCTCTGGGGCCAACGTCCTGACTTTC
TRBD2	TRBJ2-3	TRBV24-1	.	CATSPRASGRTDTQYF	TGTGCCACCAGCCCTAGGGCTAGCGGACGCACAGATACGCAGTATTTT
.	TRBJ2-7	TRBV24-1	.	CATSEESGGIREQYF	TGTGCCACCAGTGAAGAGTCGGGCGGGATACGCGAGCAGTACTTC
TRBD2	TRBJ2-5	TRBV18	many	CASSQSSGEETQYF	TGTGCCAGCTCCCAATCGAGCGGGGAGGAGACCCAGTACTTC
.	TRBJ2-7	TRBV11-2	.	CASRLERGSYEQYF	TGTGCCAGCCGCCTGGAGAGAGGCTCCTACGAGCAGTACTTC
.	TRBJ2-3	TRBV2	few	CASGRGARTDTQYF	TGTGCCAGCGGACGGGGGGCACGCACAGATACGCAGTATTTT
.	TRBJ1-3	TRBV19	.	CASSVQVYSGNTIYF	TGTGCCAGTAGTGTGCAGGTCTACTCTGGAAACACCATATATTTT
.	TRBJ2-5	TRBV10-3	once	CAISETGPETQYF	TGTGCCATCAGTGAGACAGGCCCGGAGACCCAGTACTTC
TRBD2	TRBJ2-5	TRBV11-2	.	CASSYSGGYQETQYF	TGTGCCAGCAGCTATAGCGGGGGGTACCAAGAGACCCAGTACTTC
TRBD1	TRBJ1-2	TRBV12-3/TRBV12-4	.	CASRDTGTGAPTF	TGTGCCAGCAGAGACACCGGGACAGGGGCGCCAACCTTC
TRBD1	TRBJ2-1	TRBV9	.	CASSVGTGNDEQFF	TGTGCCAGCAGCGTAGGGACAGGGAACGATGAGCAGTTCTTC
TRBD2	TRBJ2-7	TRBV5-4	.	CASSGGRGYEQYF	TGTGCCAGCAGCGGCGGGAGGGGCTACGAGCAGTACTTC
TRBD1	TRBJ1-4	TRBV5-1	.	CASSLLGTGEKLVF	TGCGCCAGCAGCTTGCTCGGGACAGGCGAAAAACTGGTTTTT
TRBD2	TRBJ2-1	TRBV5-8	.	CASSSGGQNVYNEQFF	TGTGCCAGCAGCTCGGGGGGGCAAAATGTCTACAATGAGCAGTTCTTC
TRBD1	TRBJ2-1	TRBV19	.	CASSSGGDEQFF	TGTGCCAGTAGTTCAGGGGGCGATGAGCAGTTCTTC
TRBD1	TRBJ1-6	TRBV25-1	many	CASSARQGDSPLHF	TGTGCCAGCAGTGCGCGACAGGGGGATTCACCCCTCCACTTT
TRBD2	TRBJ2-5	TRBV5-6	.	CASSIGLVGETQYF	TGTGCCAGCAGCATTGGACTAGTTGGAGAGACCCAGTACTTC
.	TRBJ2-5	TRBV10-2	.	CASSANQETQYF	TGCGCCAGCAGTGCTAACCAAGAGACCCAGTACTTC
.	TRBJ2-2	TRBV7-3	.	CASSFASGNTGELFF	TGTGCCAGCAGCTTTGCTTCAGGGAACACCGGGGAGCTGTTTTTT
.	TRBJ1-1	TRBV27	.	CASSFGEQGTEAFF	TGTGCCAGCAGTTTTGGGGAACAGGGCACTGAAGCTTTCTTT
TRBD1	TRBJ1-1	TRBV7-9	.	CASSTPTPGGRGIGTEAFF	TGTGCCAGCAGCACCCCAACCCCAGGGGGCCGAGGGATAGGGACTGAAGCTTTCTTT
TRBD1	TRBJ1-1	TRBV6-5	.	CASSYSGGSTYTEAFF	TGTGCCAGCAGTTACTCAGGGGGCAGCACCTACACTGAAGCTTTCTTT
.	TRBJ2-3	TRBV6-6	.	CASSSDRFTDTQYF	TGTGCCAGCAGTTCAGACAGATTCACAGATACGCAGTATTTT
.	TRBJ2-6	TRBV24-1	.	CATSDLPGGTVSSGANVLTF	TGTGCCACCAGTGATTTGCCTGGGGGCACCGTTAGCTCTGGGGCCAACGTCCTGACTTTC
.	TRBJ2-7	TRBV5-1	.	CASSREFRGTNEQYF	TGCGCCAGCAGTCGCGAATTCAGGGGAACCAACGAGCAGTACTTC
.	TRBJ1-4	TRBV27	few	CASTPLGTGDNEKLFF	TGTGCCAGCACTCCCCTAGGAACGGGGGATAATGAAAAACTGTTTTTT
.	TRBJ1-3	TRBV6-5	.	CASSYSFRDSGNTIYF	TGTGCCAGCAGTTACTCATTCAGGGACTCTGGAAACACCATATATTTT
.	TRBJ1-2	TRBV6-6	.	CASSQPPGLTF	TGTGCCAGCAGTCAACCCCCGGGACTCACCTTC
.	TRBJ1-6	TRBV6-5	.	CASSTRSNNSPLHF	TGTGCCAGCAGCACAAGAAGTAATAATTCACCCCTCCACTTT
.	TRBJ2-7	TRBV3-1/TRBV3-2	.	CASSQEGGSYEQYF	TGTGCCAGCAGCCAAGAGGGAGGTTCCTACGAGCAGTACTTC
.	TRBJ1-2	TRBV4-1	.	CASSQAGLRQNYGYTF	TGCGCCAGCAGCCAAGCCGGCTTGAGACAAAACTATGGCTACACCTTC
.	TRBJ1-1	TRBV7-3	.	CASSLGTMNTEAFF	TGTGCCAGCAGCTTAGGGACAATGAACACTGAAGCTTTCTTT
.	TRBJ1-6	TRBV19	.	CASSEDSSYNSPLHF	TGTGCCAGTAGTGAGGACAGCTCCTATAATTCACCCCTCCACTTT
.	TRBJ2-7	TRBV11-3	.	CASSLGAGISEQYF	TGTGCCAGCAGCTTAGGTGCAGGGATCTCCGAGCAGTACTTC
TRBD2	TRBJ2-1	TRBV9	once	CASSVAAGGPYEQFF	TGTGCCAGCAGCGTAGCTGCGGGGGGGCCCTATGAGCAGTTCTTC
.	TRBJ1-3	TRBV15	.	CATSRDLSGSGNTIYF	TGTGCCACCAGCAGAGATCTCTCGGGATCTGGAAACACCATATATTTT
.	TRBJ1-2	TRBV5-1	few	CASSLVGSRRTYGYTF	TGCGCCAGCAGCTTAGTGGGGAGCCGACGCACCTATGGCTACACCTTC